The rows below give T cell receptor beta chains drawn from one sample of a study of T-cell memory formation after mild COVID-19. MiXCR, run by TCRdb on the 5' RACE reads, gives a single entry per CDR3 protein. The sample holds approximately 300,000 distinct CDR3 sequences, around a sixth seen once. Specimen: PBMCs or a T cell subset sorted from them (not recorded which). These TCRs come from a young man who had mild COVID-19 (a few samples of this study predate the infection). Cell type and time point are not known. CDR3s include the opening cysteine and the closing phenylalanine or tryptophan. The D gene is left open where the match is weak. Size is omitted from some rows. Given values are once, few, many or a class for expanded clones.

clone_size j_call d_call v_call cdr3_nt cdr3_aa
. TRBJ2-1 TRBD2 TRBV6-6 TGTGCCAGCAAGGGGGAGCGGGGGAGGGATGAGCAGTTCTTC CASKGERGRDEQFF
. TRBJ2-1 . TRBV6-5 TGTGCCAGCGGTCGAGACCAGACGGCGCGGTTCTTC CASGRDQTARFF
. TRBJ2-3 . TRBV28 TGTGCCAGCAGTTTTAAGGACAGTGGCACAGATACGCAGTATTTT CASSFKDSGTDTQYF
few TRBJ1-1 . TRBV19 TGTGCCAGTAGGGCAGGGAACTTGAACACTGAAGCTTTCTTT CASRAGNLNTEAFF
. TRBJ2-3 . TRBV5-1 TGCGCCAGCAGCTCGGCCTGGGCAGGCGGGACAGATACGCAGTATTTT CASSSAWAGGTDTQYF
. TRBJ2-1 TRBD2 TRBV6-4 TGTGCCAGCAGTCCCCAGGGACTAGCGGGGGGAAGCGGTGAGCAGTTCTTC CASSPQGLAGGSGEQFF
. TRBJ2-7 . TRBV7-9 TGTGCCAGCAGCTTCCGCAGTGTAATCGACGAGCAGTACTTC CASSFRSVIDEQYF
few TRBJ2-2 . TRBV6-5 TGTGCCAGCAGTTACGGGACATCAGCGAACACCGGGGAGCTGTTTTTT CASSYGTSANTGELFF
. TRBJ2-5 . TRBV10-2 TGCGCCAGCAGTGAGCCCGGACACAAAGAGACCCAGTACTTC CASSEPGHKETQYF
. TRBJ1-5 TRBD1 TRBV28 TGTGCCACCACTTATCGGGACAGGGGATCTCAGCCCCAGCATTTT CATTYRDRGSQPQHF